The 16 T cell receptor beta chains below come from one sample, sequenced in a study of regulatory T cells in long-lasting Graves disease. Building the TCR beta libraries relied on iRepertoire HTBI primers, and CDR3 regions underwent Arm-PCR. TCRdb redid the calling of the multiplex PCR reads with MiXCR, one entry per CDR3 protein. This table holds hundreds of thousands of distinct CDR3 sequences, 25% to 35% found once. Time point given: persistent/refractory GD, antithyroid drugs over 5 years with positive TRAb. PBMC RNA served as the TCR library source. The input for sequencing was peripheral blood mononuclear cells (PBMCs), taken when the disease was refractory, from a patient treated with antithyroid drugs. These receptors were obtained from a female donor with Graves disease.

This clonotype showed up many times. This chain uses TRBV12-3 or TRBV12-4 with TRBJ1-1; 10 positions agree with TRBD1. Germline trimming cut 5 bases from V and 1 base from J; bases unmatched to any gene: 4. CDR3 length: 15 amino acids. CDR3 region: CASSRQGATNTEAFF. CDR3 coding DNA: TGTGCCAGCAGTCGACAGGGGGCTACGAACACTGAAGCTTTCTTT.

The chain uses TRBV19 and TRBJ1-3; 8 bases are shared with TRBD1. Germline values: CDR1 LNHDA, CDR2 SQIVND (reference sequence). Losses at the gene ends were 5 bases for V and 5 bases for J; bases not matched to a gene: 5. The CDR3 spans 14 residues. The CDR3 loop reads CASSDRGRRNTIYF. CDR3 nucleotides: TGTGCCAGTAGTGACAGGGGCCGTCGAAACACCATATATTTT.

The chain's CDR3 is CASSFPGRRYIHPEAFF. The CDR3 DNA is TGTGCCAGCAGTTTTCCCGGACGGAGGTACATCCACCCTGAAGCTTTCTTT. V is TRBV6-2 or TRBV6-3 and J is TRBJ1-1; no firm D call. Trimming removed 4 bases from V and 6 bases from J, with 24 bases in between. CDR1 and CDR2 from the germline V gene are MNHEY and SVGEGT. CDR3 length equals 17 residues.

Ten or more counts support this clonotype. In nucleotides, the CDR3 is TGTGCCAGCCGGGGACCGTTGGACTACGAGCAGTACTTC. Protein sequence: CASRGPLDYEQYF. The V call is TRBV2, the J call TRBJ2-7; D could derive from TRBD1 or TRBD2 (5 bases each). The germline V gene encodes CDR1 SNHLY and CDR2 FYNNEI. The CDR3 consists of 13 residues. Trimming took off 8 bases at V and 3 bases at J, with 14 bases between the two ends.

V is TRBV6-5 and J is TRBJ1-5, with 8 bases that match TRBD1. The ends lost 4 bases at V and 1 base at J; junction bases unmatched: 12. The CDR3 spans 18 residues. CDR1 is MNHEY and CDR2 is SVGAGI in the germline V gene. The DNA for the CDR3 is TGTGCCAGCAGTTCCCACCCTTGGACAGGGCTAAGCAATCAGCCCCAGCATTTT. Residues: CASSSHPWTGLSNQPQHF.

The chain uses TRBV27 and TRBJ1-1; TRBD1 is a possible D gene (6 bases). The CDR3 totals 15 residues. Trimming shortened V by 6 bases and J by 1 base, and 15 bases separated the two germline ends. The germline CDR1 and CDR2 sequences are MNHEY and SMNVEV (reference sequence). The CDR3 spells CASRPWGGGNTEAFF. CDR3 sequence (DNA): TGTGCCAGCAGACCCTGGGGAGGGGGGAACACTGAAGCTTTCTTT.

This clonotype was detected only a few times. The chain's CDR3 is CASSSPTSLSTEAFF. CDR3 bases: TGCGCCAGCAGCTCCCCAACAAGTCTCTCCACTGAAGCTTTCTTT. V usage is TRBV5-1 and J usage is TRBJ1-1; no definite D call. The CDR3 totals 15 residues. Trimming cost V 3 bases and J 4 bases, with 16 bases left between them. Germline CDR1 is SGHRS and CDR2 is YFSETQ. The complete variable domain, with remaining parts taken from reference TRBV5-1 and TRBJ1-1, reads KAGVTQTPRYLIKTRGQQVTLSCSPISGHRSVSWYQQTPGQGLQFLFEYFSETQRNKGNFPGRFSGRQFSNSRSEMNVSTLELGDSALYLCASSSPTSLSTEAFFGQGTRLTVV.

The count of this clonotype is one. CDR3 coding DNA: TGCAGTGCTAGTGGGACAGGGGATGGAAACACCATATATTTT. Translated, it gives CSASGTGDGNTIYF. The chain employs TRBV20-1 and TRBJ1-3; TRBD1 aligns across 10 bases. Trimming at V came to 3 bases and at J to 3 bases, leaving 2 bases not matched to a gene. The CDR3 consists of 14 residues. The germline V gene has CDR1 DFQATT and CDR2 SNEGSKA (reference sequence).

The gene calls are TRBV6-2 or TRBV6-3 and TRBJ1-4; D is possibly TRBD1 (5 bases). Germline assignment: CDR1 MNHEY and CDR2 SVGEGT. The V gene lost 2 bases and the J gene lost 6 bases, with 10 bases spanning the gap. CDR3 length: 14 amino acids. Written as DNA, the CDR3 is TGTGCCAGCAGTTACGACAGAGGAGATGAAAAACTGTTTTTT. It encodes CASSYDRGDEKLFF.

Details on this clonotype: A much larger clone is a single base away; this may be a read error. The rearrangement links TRBV28 to TRBJ1-4, with D maybe TRBD1 (6 bases). The germline V gene encodes CDR1 MDHEN and CDR2 SYDVKM. The CDR3 contains 17 residues. For the CDR3, the DNA is TGTGCCAGCAGTATCTTTCTGGGGGACACCATTAATGAAGAACTGTTTTTT. Its protein product is CASSIFLGDTINEELFF.

CDR3 nucleotides: TGTGCCTGGAGGACTAGCGGGATGAACGAGCAGTACTTC. Translating gives CAWRTSGMNEQYF. V gene TRBV30 combines with J gene TRBJ2-7; 11 positions agree with TRBD2. This CDR3 region has 13 residues. The V and J ends lost 3 bases and 5 bases, in that order; junction bases with no gene match: 3. Germline lookup yields CDR1 GTSNPN and CDR2 SVGIG (reference sequence).

The sample holds one count of this clonotype. The rearrangement links TRBV5-1 to TRBJ1-1; D uncertain. CDR1 is SGHRS and CDR2 is YFSETQ in the germline V gene. This CDR3 has 13 residues. With 4 bases removed from V and 10 bases from J, the gap between germline ends came to 17 bases. The CDR3 DNA reads as TGCGCCAGCAGCCCAACCCGGGGAGTAGGAGCTTTCTTT. Translating it yields CASSPTRGVGAFF.

In this sample, this clonotype turned up many times. This sequence joins TRBV11-2 and TRBJ2-7; D not resolved. CDR1 and CDR2 from the germline V gene are SGHAT and FQNNGV. The CDR3 sequence is 14 residues long. V lost 1 base, J lost 7 bases, and 14 bases lay in between. CDR3: CASSLGLVLREQYF. DNA of the CDR3: TGTGCCAGCAGCTTAGGCCTAGTCCTTAGGGAGCAGTACTTC.

The CDR3 bases are TGCGCCAGCAGTGAGTCAGCGGCGTGGTACACAGATACGCAGTATTTT. The encoded protein is CASSESAAWYTDTQYF. V gene TRBV10-1 combines with J gene TRBJ2-3; weak D call: TRBD2 (5 bases). CDR1 and CDR2 from the germline V gene are WNHNN and SYGVQD (reference sequence). The CDR3 loop spans 16 amino acids. Trimming removed 0 bases at V and 2 bases at J, with 12 bases between.

V is TRBV11-2 and J is TRBJ1-1; TRBD1 agrees at 9 bases. The trim removed 5 bases at V and 5 bases at J, leaving 9 bases unmatched. Germline V gene sequence: CDR1 SGHAT, CDR2 FQNNGV. The CDR3 loop spans 15 amino acids. CDR3 coding DNA: TGTGCCAGCAGCCCGAGGACAGGGGTTGGGACTGAAGCTTTCTTT. It is translated as CASSPRTGVGTEAFF.

The chain links TRBV7-3 to TRBJ2-2; 14 bases agree with TRBD2. The CDR3 consists of 16 residues. Per the germline V gene, CDR1 is SGHTA and CDR2 is FQGTGA. The J segment lost 7 bases and the V segment lost 4 bases, leaving 5 bases of the junction unmatched. CDR3: CASSSGLAGVSGELFF. The CDR3 bases are TGTGCCAGCAGCTCGGGACTAGCGGGAGTTAGCGGGGAGCTGTTTTTT.